The rows below give T cell receptor beta chains drawn from one sample of a study of control samples from healthy donors and cancer patients. Method: immunoSEQ multiplex PCR; TCRdb's copy keeps in-frame clones and lacks some. The sample carries about 140,000 clones, roughly nine tenths recorded once. The sequencing sample was made of blood. The origin of the receptors is a woman in her 30s in good health. Each CDR3 is given with its conserved first and last residue. A D gene is named only where the DNA matches it firmly. Only part of the rows carry a size: once, few, many, or a class if the clone is expanded.

j_call: TRBJ1-1
d_call: -
clone_size: -
v_call: TRBV29-1
cdr3_nt: TGCAGCGCTTCGGGACAGAACACTGAAGCTTTCTTT
cdr3_aa: CSASGQNTEAFF

j_call: TRBJ2-1
d_call: -
clone_size: -
v_call: TRBV5-8
cdr3_nt: TGTGCCAGCAGCCTGTTACGTCTGACCGCCTACAATGAGCAGTTCTTC
cdr3_aa: CASSLLRLTAYNEQFF

j_call: TRBJ2-5
d_call: TRBD1
clone_size: -
v_call: TRBV6-1
cdr3_nt: TGTGCCAGCAGTGAAAAGGCAGGGGGGACCCAGTACTTC
cdr3_aa: CASSEKAGGTQYF

j_call: TRBJ1-4
d_call: TRBD1
clone_size: -
v_call: TRBV5-4
cdr3_nt: TGTGCCAGCAGCTTACCGGGACAGGGGAAAGAAAAACTGTTTTTT
cdr3_aa: CASSLPGQGKEKLFF

j_call: TRBJ2-3
d_call: -
clone_size: -
v_call: TRBV5-4
cdr3_nt: TGTGCCAGCAGCTTGGGGGTAGTGGCGGATACGCAGTATTTT
cdr3_aa: CASSLGVVADTQYF

j_call: TRBJ2-3
d_call: -
clone_size: -
v_call: TRBV24-1
cdr3_nt: TGTGCCACCGCGGGGGTGGAGGGGGCAGATACGCAGTATTTT
cdr3_aa: CATAGVEGADTQYF

j_call: TRBJ1-2
d_call: -
clone_size: once
v_call: TRBV15
cdr3_nt: TGTGCCACCAGCAGAGGGGAAGACGAAGTCTATGGCTACACCTTC
cdr3_aa: CATSRGEDEVYGYTF

j_call: TRBJ1-3
d_call: -
clone_size: -
v_call: TRBV29-1
cdr3_nt: TGCAGCGTTGTCAAGGGTAACACCATATATTTT
cdr3_aa: CSVVKGNTIYF

j_call: TRBJ1-2
d_call: TRBD1
clone_size: few
v_call: TRBV5-5
cdr3_nt: TGTGCCAGCAGCTTGACAGGGGCCTATGGCTACACCTTC
cdr3_aa: CASSLTGAYGYTF

j_call: TRBJ1-4
d_call: -
clone_size: -
v_call: TRBV3-1/TRBV3-2
cdr3_nt: TGTGCCAGCAGCCAAGAGTACAGCCAAAAACTGTTTTTT
cdr3_aa: CASSQEYSQKLFF

j_call: TRBJ1-2
d_call: -
clone_size: -
v_call: TRBV20-1
cdr3_nt: TGCAGTGCTAGTTCGCTTTCGGACGGCTACACCTTC
cdr3_aa: CSASSLSDGYTF

j_call: TRBJ2-2
d_call: TRBD1
clone_size: -
v_call: TRBV19
cdr3_nt: TGTGCCAGTAGTGGTCAGGGGGCGAACACCGGGGAGCTGTTTTTT
cdr3_aa: CASSGQGANTGELFF

j_call: TRBJ2-1
d_call: TRBD2
clone_size: -
v_call: TRBV5-4
cdr3_nt: TGTGCCAGCAGCACACGACTAGCGGGAGGCTCCTACAATGAGCAGTTCTTC
cdr3_aa: CASSTRLAGGSYNEQFF

j_call: TRBJ2-7
d_call: TRBD1
clone_size: -
v_call: TRBV3-1/TRBV3-2
cdr3_nt: TGTGCCAGCAGCCCCAGGACAGGGGGGTCCTACGAGCAGTACTTC
cdr3_aa: CASSPRTGGSYEQYF